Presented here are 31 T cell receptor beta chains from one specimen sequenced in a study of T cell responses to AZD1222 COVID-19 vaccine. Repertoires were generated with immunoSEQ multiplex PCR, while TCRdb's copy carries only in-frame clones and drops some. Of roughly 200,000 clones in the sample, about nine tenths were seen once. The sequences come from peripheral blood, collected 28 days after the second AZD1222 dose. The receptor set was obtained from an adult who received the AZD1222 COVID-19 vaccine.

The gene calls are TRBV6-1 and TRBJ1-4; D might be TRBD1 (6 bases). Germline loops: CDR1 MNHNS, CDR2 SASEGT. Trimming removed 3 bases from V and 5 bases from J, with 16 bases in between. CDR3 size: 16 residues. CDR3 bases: TGTGCCAGCAGTGAGGGTGGGGGCCTGGGGAATGAAAAACTGTTTTTT. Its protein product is CASSEGGGLGNEKLFF.

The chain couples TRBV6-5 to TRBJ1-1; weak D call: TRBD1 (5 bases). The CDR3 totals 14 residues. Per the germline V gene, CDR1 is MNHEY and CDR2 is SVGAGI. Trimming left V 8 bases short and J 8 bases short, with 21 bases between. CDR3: CASEILTGQGEAFF. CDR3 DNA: TGTGCCAGCGAAATACTTACCGGGCAGGGAGAAGCTTTCTTT.

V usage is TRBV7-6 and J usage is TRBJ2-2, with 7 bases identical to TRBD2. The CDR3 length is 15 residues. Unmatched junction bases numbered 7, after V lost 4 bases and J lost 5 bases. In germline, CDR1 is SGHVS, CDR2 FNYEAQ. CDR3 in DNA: TGTGCCAGCAGCTCGACTAGCCGCGTGACCGGGGAGCTGTTTTTT. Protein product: CASSSTSRVTGELFF.

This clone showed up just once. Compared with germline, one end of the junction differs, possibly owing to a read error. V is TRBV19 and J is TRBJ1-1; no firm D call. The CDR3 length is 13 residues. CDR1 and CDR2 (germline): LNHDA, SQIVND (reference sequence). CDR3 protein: CASSLIGNAEAFF. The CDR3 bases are TGTGCCAGTAGTCTGATAGGGAACGCTGAAGCTTTCTTT.

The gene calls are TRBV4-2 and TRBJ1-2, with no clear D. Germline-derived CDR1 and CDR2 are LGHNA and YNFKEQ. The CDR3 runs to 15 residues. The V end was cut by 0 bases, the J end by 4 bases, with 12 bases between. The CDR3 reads CASSQERVGSYGYTF. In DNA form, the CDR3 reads TGTGCCAGCAGCCAAGAAAGGGTGGGGAGCTATGGCTACACCTTC.

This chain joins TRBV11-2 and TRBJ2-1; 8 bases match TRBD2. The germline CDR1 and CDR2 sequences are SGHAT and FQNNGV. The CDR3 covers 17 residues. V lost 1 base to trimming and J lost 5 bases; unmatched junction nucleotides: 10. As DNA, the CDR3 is TGTGCCAGCAGCTTAGGTAAGAAGCGGGGGACTCACAATGAGCAGTTCTTC. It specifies CASSLGKKRGTHNEQFF.

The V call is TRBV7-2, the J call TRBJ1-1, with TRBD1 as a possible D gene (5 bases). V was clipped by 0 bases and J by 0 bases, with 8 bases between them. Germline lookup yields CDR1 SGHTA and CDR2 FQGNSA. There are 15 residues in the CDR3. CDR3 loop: CASSLATAMNTEAFF. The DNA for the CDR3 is TGTGCCAGCAGCTTAGCGACAGCTATGAACACTGAAGCTTTCTTT.

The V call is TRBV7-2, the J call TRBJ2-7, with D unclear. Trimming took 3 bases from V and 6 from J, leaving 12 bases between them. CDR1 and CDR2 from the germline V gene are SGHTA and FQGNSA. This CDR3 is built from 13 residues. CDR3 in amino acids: CASSFSGPFEQYF. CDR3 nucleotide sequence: TGTGCCAGCAGCTTCTCAGGCCCATTCGAGCAGTACTTC.

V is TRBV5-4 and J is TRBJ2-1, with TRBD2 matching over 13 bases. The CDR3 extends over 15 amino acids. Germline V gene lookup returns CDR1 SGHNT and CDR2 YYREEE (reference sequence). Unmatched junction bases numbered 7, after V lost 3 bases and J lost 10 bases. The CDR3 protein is CASSSPGTSGNEQFF. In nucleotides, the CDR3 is TGTGCCAGCAGCTCACCAGGGACTAGCGGGAACGAGCAGTTCTTC.

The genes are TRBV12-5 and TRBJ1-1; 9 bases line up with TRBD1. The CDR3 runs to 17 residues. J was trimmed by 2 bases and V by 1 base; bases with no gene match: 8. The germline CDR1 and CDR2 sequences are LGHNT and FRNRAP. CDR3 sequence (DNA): TGTGCTAGTGGTTTGGGGACGGACAGGGGAATCAACACTGAAGCTTTCTTT. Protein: CASGLGTDRGINTEAFF.

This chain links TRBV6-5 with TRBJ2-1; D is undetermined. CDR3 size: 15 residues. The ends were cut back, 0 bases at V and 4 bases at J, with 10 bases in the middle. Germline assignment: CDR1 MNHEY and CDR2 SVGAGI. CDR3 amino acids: CASSYSETFYNEQFF. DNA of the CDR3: TGTGCCAGCAGTTACTCCGAGACATTTTACAATGAGCAGTTCTTC.

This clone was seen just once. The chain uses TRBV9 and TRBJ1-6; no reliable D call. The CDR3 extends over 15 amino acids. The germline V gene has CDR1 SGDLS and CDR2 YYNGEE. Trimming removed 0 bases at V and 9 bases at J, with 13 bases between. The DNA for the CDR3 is TGTGCCAGCAGCGTAGGGGCAGCAGAACGTTCACCCCTCCACTTT. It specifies CASSVGAAERSPLHF.

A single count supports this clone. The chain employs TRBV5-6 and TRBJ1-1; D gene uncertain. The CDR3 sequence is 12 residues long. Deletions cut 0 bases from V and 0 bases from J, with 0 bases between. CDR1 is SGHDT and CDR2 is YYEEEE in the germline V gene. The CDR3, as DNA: TGTGCCAGCAGCTTGGTGAACACTGAAGCTTTCTTT. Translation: CASSLVNTEAFF.

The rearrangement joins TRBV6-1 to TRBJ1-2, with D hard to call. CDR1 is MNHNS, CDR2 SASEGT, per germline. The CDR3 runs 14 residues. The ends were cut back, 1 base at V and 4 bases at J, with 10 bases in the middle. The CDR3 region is CASSEGGQPYGYTF. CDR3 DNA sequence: TGTGCCAGCAGTGAAGGAGGTCAGCCCTATGGCTACACCTTC.

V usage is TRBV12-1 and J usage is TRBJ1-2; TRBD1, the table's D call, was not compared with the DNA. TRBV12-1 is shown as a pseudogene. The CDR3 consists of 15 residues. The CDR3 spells CASSSPGTGIYGYTF. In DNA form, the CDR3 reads TGTGCCAGCAGTAGTCCCGGGACAGGGATCTATGGCTACACCTTC.

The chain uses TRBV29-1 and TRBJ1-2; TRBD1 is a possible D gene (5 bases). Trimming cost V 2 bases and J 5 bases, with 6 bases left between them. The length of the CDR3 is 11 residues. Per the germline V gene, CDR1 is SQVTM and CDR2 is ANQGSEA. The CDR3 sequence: CSVEPGYGYTF. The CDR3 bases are TGCAGCGTTGAACCAGGGTATGGCTACACCTTC. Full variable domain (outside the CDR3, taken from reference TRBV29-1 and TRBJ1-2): SAVISQKPSRDICQRGTSLTIQCQVDSQVTMMFWYRQQPGQSLTLIATANQGSEATYESGFVIDKFPISRPNLTFSTLTVSNMSPEDSSIYLCSVEPGYGYTFGSGTRLTVV.

CDR3 bases: TGTGCCAGCTCCCCAGGGGACTACATCCTGACTTTC. Translation gives CASSPGDYILTF. The gene calls are TRBV18 and TRBJ2-6; weak D call: TRBD2 (7 bases). This CDR3 spans 12 amino acids. V was clipped by 6 bases and J by 14 bases, with 14 bases between them. Per the germline V gene, CDR1 is KGHSH and CDR2 is LQKENI.

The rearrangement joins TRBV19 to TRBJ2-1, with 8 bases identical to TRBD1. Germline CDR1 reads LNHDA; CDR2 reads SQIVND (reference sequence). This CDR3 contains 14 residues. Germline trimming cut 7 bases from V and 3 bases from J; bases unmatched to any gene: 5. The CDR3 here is CASNRQGNYNEQFF. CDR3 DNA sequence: TGTGCCAGTAATCGACAGGGGAACTACAATGAGCAGTTCTTC.

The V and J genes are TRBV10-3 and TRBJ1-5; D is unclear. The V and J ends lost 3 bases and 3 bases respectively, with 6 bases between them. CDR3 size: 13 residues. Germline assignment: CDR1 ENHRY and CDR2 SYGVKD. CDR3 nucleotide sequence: TGTGCCATCAGTGACAATTTCAATCAGCCCCAGCATTTT. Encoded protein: CAISDNFNQPQHF.

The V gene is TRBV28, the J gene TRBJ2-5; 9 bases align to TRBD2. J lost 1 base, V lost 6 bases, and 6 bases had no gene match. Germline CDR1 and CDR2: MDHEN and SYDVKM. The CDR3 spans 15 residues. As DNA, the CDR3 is TGTGCCAGCAGCTCTAGCGGGGTTATCCAAGAGACCCAGTACTTC. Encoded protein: CASSSSGVIQETQYF. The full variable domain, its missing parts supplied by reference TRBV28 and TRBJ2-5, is DVKVTQSSRYLVKRTGEKVFLECVQDMDHENMFWYRQDPGLGLRLIYFSYDVKMKEKGDIPEGYSVSREKKERFSLILESASTNQTSMYLCASSSSGVIQETQYFGPGTRLLVL.

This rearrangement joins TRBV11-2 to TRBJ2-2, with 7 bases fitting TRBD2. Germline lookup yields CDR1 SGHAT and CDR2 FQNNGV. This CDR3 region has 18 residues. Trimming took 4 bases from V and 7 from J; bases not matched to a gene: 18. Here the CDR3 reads CASSSPRGGRGLIGELFF. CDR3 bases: TGTGCCAGCAGCTCTCCACGCGGGGGACGGGGACTAATCGGGGAGCTGTTTTTT.

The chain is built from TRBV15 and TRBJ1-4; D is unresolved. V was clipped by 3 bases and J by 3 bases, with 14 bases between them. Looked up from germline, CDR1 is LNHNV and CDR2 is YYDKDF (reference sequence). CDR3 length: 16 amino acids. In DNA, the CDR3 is TGTGCCACCAGCAGGGGAACGAATAGGGCTAATGAAAAACTGTTTTTT. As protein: CATSRGTNRANEKLFF.

The CDR3 protein is CASSYSTGGSYGYTF. DNA for the CDR3: TGTGCCAGCAGTTACTCGACAGGGGGCAGCTATGGCTACACCTTC. The V and J genes are TRBV6-5 and TRBJ1-2; 10 nucleotides agree with TRBD1. The V gene end was trimmed by 0 bases and the J gene end by 4 bases; junction bases not matched to a gene: 2. The CDR3 is 15 residues long. Germline V lookup: CDR1 MNHEY, CDR2 SVGAGI.

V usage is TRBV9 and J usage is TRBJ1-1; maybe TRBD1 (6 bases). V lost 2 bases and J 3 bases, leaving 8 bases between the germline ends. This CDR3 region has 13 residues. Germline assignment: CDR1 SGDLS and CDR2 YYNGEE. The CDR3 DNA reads TGTGCCAGCAGCGTTCACAGGGACACTGAAGCTTTCTTT. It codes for CASSVHRDTEAFF. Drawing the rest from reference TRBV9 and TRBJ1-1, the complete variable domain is DSGVTQTPKHLITATGQRVTLRCSPRSGDLSVYWYQQSLDQGLQFLIQYYNGEERAKGNILERFSAQQFPDLHSELNLSSLELGDSALYFCASSVHRDTEAFFGQGTRLTVV.

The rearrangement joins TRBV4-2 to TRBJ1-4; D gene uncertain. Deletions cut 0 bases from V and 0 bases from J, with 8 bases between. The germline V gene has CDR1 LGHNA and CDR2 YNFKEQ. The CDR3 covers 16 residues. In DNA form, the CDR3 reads TGTGCCAGCAGCCAAGACGATACAGCAACTAATGAAAAACTGTTTTTT. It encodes CASSQDDTATNEKLFF.

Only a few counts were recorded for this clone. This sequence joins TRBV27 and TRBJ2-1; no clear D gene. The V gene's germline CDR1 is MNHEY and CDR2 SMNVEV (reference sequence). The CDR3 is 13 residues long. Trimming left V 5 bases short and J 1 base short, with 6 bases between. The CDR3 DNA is TGTGCCAGCAGTATCGAATCCTACAATGAGCAGTTCTTC. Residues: CASSIESYNEQFF.

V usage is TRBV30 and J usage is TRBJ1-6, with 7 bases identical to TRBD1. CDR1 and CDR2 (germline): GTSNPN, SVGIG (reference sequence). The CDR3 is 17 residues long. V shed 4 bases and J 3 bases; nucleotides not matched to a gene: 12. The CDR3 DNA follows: TGTGCCTGGACCCACCCCGGGACAGTCAGCTATAATTCACCCCTCCACTTT. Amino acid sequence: CAWTHPGTVSYNSPLHF.

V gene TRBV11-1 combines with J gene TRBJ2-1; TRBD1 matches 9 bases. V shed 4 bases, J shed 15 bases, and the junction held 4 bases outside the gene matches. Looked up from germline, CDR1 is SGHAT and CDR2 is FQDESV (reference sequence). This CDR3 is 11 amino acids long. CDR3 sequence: CASSSDRGGFF. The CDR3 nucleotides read TGTGCCAGCAGCTCCGACAGGGGGGGGTTCTTC.

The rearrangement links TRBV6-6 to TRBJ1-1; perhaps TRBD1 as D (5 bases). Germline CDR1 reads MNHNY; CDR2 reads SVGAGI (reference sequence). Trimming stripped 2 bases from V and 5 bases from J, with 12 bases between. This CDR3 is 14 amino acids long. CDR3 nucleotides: TGTGCCAGCAGTTACGATGGGGGAGTAACTGAAGCTTTCTTT. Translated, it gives CASSYDGGVTEAFF.

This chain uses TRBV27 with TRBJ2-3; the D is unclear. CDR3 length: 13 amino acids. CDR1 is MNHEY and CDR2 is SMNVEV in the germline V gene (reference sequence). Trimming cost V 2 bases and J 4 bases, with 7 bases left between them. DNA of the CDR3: TGTGCCAGCAGTTTAGGGGTCGCAGATACGCAGTATTTT. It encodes CASSLGVADTQYF.

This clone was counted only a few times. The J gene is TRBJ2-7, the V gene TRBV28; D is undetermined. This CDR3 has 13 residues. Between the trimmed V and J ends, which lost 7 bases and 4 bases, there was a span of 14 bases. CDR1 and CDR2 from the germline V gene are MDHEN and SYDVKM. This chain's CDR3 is CASNESFLYEQYF. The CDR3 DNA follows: TGTGCCAGCAACGAGTCGTTTTTATACGAGCAGTACTTC.